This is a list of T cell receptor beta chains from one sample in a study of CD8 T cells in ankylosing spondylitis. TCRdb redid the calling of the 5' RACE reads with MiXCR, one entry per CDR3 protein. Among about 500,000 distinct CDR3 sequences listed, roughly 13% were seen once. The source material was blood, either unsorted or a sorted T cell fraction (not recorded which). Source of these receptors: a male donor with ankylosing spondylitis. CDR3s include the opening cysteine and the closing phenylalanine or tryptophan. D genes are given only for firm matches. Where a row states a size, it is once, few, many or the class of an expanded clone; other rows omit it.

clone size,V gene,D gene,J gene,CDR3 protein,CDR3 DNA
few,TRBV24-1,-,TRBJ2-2,CATSGQGHTGELFF,TGTGCCACCAGTGGGCAGGGCCACACCGGGGAGCTGTTTTTT
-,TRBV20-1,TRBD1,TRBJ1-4,CSAQTGTGGGNEKLFF,TGCAGTGCCCAAACCGGGACAGGGGGTGGTAATGAAAAACTGTTTTTT
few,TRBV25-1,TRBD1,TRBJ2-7,CASRPGTGVWEQYF,TGTGCCAGCAGACCCGGGACAGGCGTTTGGGAGCAGTACTTC
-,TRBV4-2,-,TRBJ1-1,CASSQDSGSLLNTEAFF,TGTGCCAGCAGCCAAGATTCGGGCAGCCTGTTGAACACTGAAGCTTTCTTT
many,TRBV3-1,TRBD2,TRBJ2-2,CASSQELAGGPAGELFF,TGTGCCAGCAGCCAAGAACTAGCGGGAGGGCCGGCCGGGGAGCTGTTTTTT
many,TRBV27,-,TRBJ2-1,CASSRRLVGSYNEQFF,TGTGCCAGCAGTCGTCGACTAGTTGGCTCCTACAATGAGCAGTTCTTC
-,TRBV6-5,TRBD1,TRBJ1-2,CASRVTRQGRIGYTF,TGTGCCAGCAGAGTTACGCGACAGGGGCGAATTGGCTACACCTTC
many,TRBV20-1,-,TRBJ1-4,CSARTGGDEKLFF,TGCAGTGCCCGGACGGGGGGTGACGAAAAACTGTTTTTT
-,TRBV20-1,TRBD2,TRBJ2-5,CSAPRTSGSVETQYF,TGCAGTGCCCCTAGGACTAGCGGGAGTGTAGAGACCCAGTACTTC
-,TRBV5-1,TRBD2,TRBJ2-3,CASSLDVGGQADTQYF,TGCGCCAGCAGCTTGGATGTGGGAGGGCAGGCAGATACGCAGTATTTT
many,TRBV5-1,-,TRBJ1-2,CASSLEGPRVYGYTF,TGCGCCAGCAGCTTGGAGGGCCCTCGAGTATATGGCTACACCTTC
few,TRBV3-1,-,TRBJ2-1,CASSQGFLAYNEQFF,TGTGCCAGCAGCCAGGGGTTTCTAGCCTACAATGAGCAGTTCTTC
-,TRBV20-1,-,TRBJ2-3,CSARVPLRTDTQYF,TGCAGTGCTAGAGTCCCCCTCAGGACAGATACGCAGTATTTT
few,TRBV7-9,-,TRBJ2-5,CASSQTERRGETQYF,TGTGCCAGCAGCCAGACAGAAAGACGGGGAGAGACCCAGTACTTC
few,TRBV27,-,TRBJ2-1,CASSLLAGQDNEQFF,TGTGCCAGCAGTTTATTGGCGGGACAAGACAATGAGCAGTTCTTC
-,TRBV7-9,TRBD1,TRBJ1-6,CASSWTGGNSPLHF,TGTGCCAGCAGCTGGACAGGGGGAAATTCACCCCTCCACTTT
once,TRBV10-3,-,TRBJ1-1,CAISQQLISEAFF,TGTGCCATCAGCCAACAGTTAATCTCTGAAGCTTTCTTT
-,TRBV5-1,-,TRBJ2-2,CASSPPSSSNTGELFF,TGCGCCAGCAGCCCCCCCTCTAGCTCGAACACCGGGGAGCTGTTTTTT
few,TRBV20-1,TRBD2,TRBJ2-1,CSARAGTSGRLNNEQFF,TGCAGTGCTAGAGCCGGGACTAGCGGGAGGTTGAACAATGAGCAGTTCTTC
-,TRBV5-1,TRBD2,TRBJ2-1,CASSPRTSGRVYNEQFF,TGCGCCAGCAGCCCCAGGACTAGCGGGAGGGTCTACAATGAGCAGTTCTTC
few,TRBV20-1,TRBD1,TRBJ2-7,CSAPPGTGLTYEQYF,TGCAGTGCTCCCCCCGGGACAGGCCTCACCTACGAGCAGTACTTC
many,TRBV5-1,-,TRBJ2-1,CASRERVSYNEQFF,TGCGCCAGCAGGGAAAGGGTGTCCTACAATGAGCAGTTCTTC
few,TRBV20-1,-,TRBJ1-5,CSASRGQNNQPQHF,TGCAGTGCAAGCCGGGGACAAAACAATCAGCCCCAGCATTTT
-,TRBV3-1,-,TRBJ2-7,CASSQGGQGWNEQYF,TGTGCCAGCAGCCAAGGGGGCCAAGGGTGGAACGAGCAGTACTTC
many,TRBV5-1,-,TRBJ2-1,CASSLGWSDEQFF,TGCGCCAGCAGCTTGGGATGGTCAGATGAGCAGTTCTTC
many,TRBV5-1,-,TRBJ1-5,CASSLEGPHQPQHF,TGCGCCAGCAGCTTGGAAGGGCCGCATCAGCCCCAGCATTTT
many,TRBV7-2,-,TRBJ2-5,CASSPRIQETQYF,TGTGCCAGCAGCCCTCGGATTCAAGAGACCCAGTACTTC
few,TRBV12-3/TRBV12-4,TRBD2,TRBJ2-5,CASSMNRGGKRETQYF,TGTGCCAGCAGTATGAACCGGGGAGGGAAAAGGGAGACCCAGTACTTC
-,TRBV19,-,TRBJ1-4,CASSIPPGAPNEKLFF,TGTGCCAGTAGTATACCCCCAGGGGCACCTAATGAAAAACTGTTTTTT
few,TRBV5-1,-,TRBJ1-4,CASSLLGRLGEKLFF,TGCGCCAGCAGCTTGTTAGGCCGCCTGGGGGAAAAACTGTTTTTT
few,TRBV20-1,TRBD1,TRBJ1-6,CSASTTGITNSPLHF,TGCAGTGCTAGTACGACAGGGATTACGAATTCACCCCTCCACTTT
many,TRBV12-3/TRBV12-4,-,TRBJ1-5,CASSLGHSNQPQHF,TGTGCCAGCAGTTTAGGCCATAGCAATCAGCCCCAGCATTTT
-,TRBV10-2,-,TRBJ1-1,CASSDPGSGAFF,TGCGCCAGCAGTGACCCGGGATCCGGGGCTTTCTTT